This T cell receptor beta chain stems from a study of a mutant IDH1 vaccine in newly diagnosed glioma. Study at large: The treated population exhibited a male proportion of roughly 60%, a female proportion of 37.5%, and a mean age of approximately 41 years. Patients got radiotherapy, temozolomide, or both beforehand, and most got both.

Profiling relied on immunoSEQ multiplex PCR, and the TCRdb table lists in-frame clones only, not all of them. This table holds tens of thousands of clones, roughly 93% found once. Notes on this clone: The antigen remains unidentified.

Trimming stripped 4 bases from V and 8 bases from J, with 9 bases between. The CDR3 is 12 residues long. Germline lookup yields CDR1 SGDLS and CDR2 YYNGEE. Time point described: baseline, week 1 (first vaccination visit). Treatment in this sample: pre-vaccination baseline after standard-of-care therapy. New WHO grade 3 or 4 IDH1-mutant, ATRX-lost astrocytomas were present in all donors. Study-wide findings and caveats: No link was apparently found between pseudoprogression and changes in top peripheral T cell clonotypes.

Source: PBMCs, taken from a glioma patient treated with radiotherapy, temozolomide or both. The receptor comes from a man aged 40-49 years with glioma. The chain recombines TRBV9 with TRBJ2-2; no clear D gene. CDR3 nucleotide sequence: TGTGCCAGCAGCCTGAGTTCGGGGGAGCTGTTTTTT. This translates into CASSLSSGELFF.